This T cell receptor beta chain stems from a study of human T cells and chemical hapten exposure. Study-level background: The scalp of each patient received a weekly diphenylcyclopropenone dose for the full approximately 25-week study.

This CDR3 is 15 amino acids long. Germline-derived CDR1 and CDR2 are ENHRY and SYGVKD. Deletions cut 2 bases from V and 0 bases from J, with 5 bases between. Study-wide findings and caveats: TCRs above 1 in 1000 frequency stayed constant with DPC sensitization. Healthy people's immune response may differ from that of the donors, who had alopecia.

This clonotype has more than one count but fewer than ten. Its target is unknown. Each CDR3 protein gets one entry after TCRdb re-called the RACE reads with MiXCR. The repertoire holds around 340,000 distinct CDR3 sequences, with 6% to 8.5% as singletons. Time point here: patch test 1, 2 weeks after DPC sensitization. Treatment described: therapeutic diphenylcyclopropenone sensitization with weekly scalp DPC. Blood was collected ahead of every patch test applied. The sequence derives from a woman between 18 and 30 years old with alopecia areata. Some clones in this sample may be carry-over from other donors' samples. V gene TRBV10-3 combines with J gene TRBJ2-6; no definite D call. Specimen: whole blood, collected in connection with sensitization to the hapten diphenylcyclopropenone (DPC). The CDR3: CAISEIDSGANVLTF. The CDR3 DNA reads as TGTGCCATCAGTGAGATCGACTCTGGGGCCAACGTCCTGACTTTC.